This passage covers 15 T cell receptor beta chains from one sample sequenced in a study of CD8 T cells in ankylosing spondylitis. Whole-study results and caveats: A TCR beta motif made of fewer than ten highly homologous variants seemed typical of ankylosing spondylitis blood.

TCRdb processed the 5' RACE reads anew with MiXCR; each CDR3 protein has one entry. Of approximately 300,000 distinct CDR3 sequences in the sample, 8% were seen once. These receptors are not linked to any known antigen. Sequenced material: blood, either unsorted or a sorted T cell fraction (not recorded which). The source of these receptors is a male donor with ankylosing spondylitis.

This clonotype has a handful of counts. The chain links TRBV9 to TRBJ2-3; 7 positions agree with TRBD1. The CDR3 consists of 14 residues. CDR1 and CDR2 from the germline V gene are SGDLS and YYNGEE. The V and J ends lost 7 bases and 0 bases, in that order; junction bases with no gene match: 5. CDR3 sequence reads: CASGYRGSTDTQYF. CDR3 DNA sequence: TGTGCCAGCGGTTACAGGGGAAGCACAGATACGCAGTATTTT.

As for this clonotype: This CDR3 is missing its conserved last phenylalanine or tryptophan, likely due to a read error. The chain carries TRBV4-2 and TRBJ2-7; no reliable D call. Between the trimmed V and J ends, which lost 0 bases and 2 bases, there was a span of 11 bases. Germline V gene sequence: CDR1 LGHNA, CDR2 YNFKEQ. The CDR3 has 15 amino acids. DNA for the CDR3: TGTGCCAGCAGCCAAGATTCGAACAGACCCTACGAGCAGTACATC. Its translation is CASSQDSNRPYEQYI.

This clonotype was counted many times. This sequence joins TRBV10-3 and TRBJ1-5; D not resolved. V was trimmed by 10 bases and J by 4 bases, leaving 20 bases between them. This CDR3 is built from 15 residues. Looked up from germline, CDR1 is ENHRY and CDR2 is SYGVKD. The CDR3, as DNA: TGTGCCACCTCAGTGAGGGTAGGAGGGAATCAGCCCCAGCATTTT. Its translation: CATSVRVGGNQPQHF.

This clonotype was observed a few times. V gene TRBV7-2 combines with J gene TRBJ2-3, with TRBD2 as a possible D gene (5 bases). This CDR3 comprises 11 residues. V was trimmed by 6 bases and J by 10 bases, leaving 11 bases between them. Germline-derived CDR1 and CDR2 are SGHTA and FQGNSA. The CDR3 protein is CASRLREAQYF. In DNA, the CDR3 is TGTGCCAGCAGGCTCCGGGAAGCGCAGTATTTT.

This clonotype was seen many times. The V and J genes are TRBV28 and TRBJ2-7; TRBD1 aligns across 9 bases. V shed 8 bases, J shed 3 bases, and the junction held 8 bases outside the gene matches. This CDR3 spans 14 amino acids. Germline V CDR1 and CDR2: MDHEN, SYDVKM. The CDR3 loop reads CASGPQGAFYEQYF. In DNA, the CDR3 is TGTGCCAGCGGACCACAGGGGGCCTTCTACGAGCAGTACTTC. The full variable domain, in which reference TRBV28 and TRBJ2-7 provide the parts outside the CDR3, is DVKVTQSSRYLVKRTGEKVFLECVQDMDHENMFWYRQDPGLGLRLIYFSYDVKMKEKGDIPEGYSVSREKKERFSLILESASTNQTSMYLCASGPQGAFYEQYFGPGTRLTVT.

In this sample, this clonotype turned up a few times. V usage is TRBV7-2 and J usage is TRBJ2-3, with 8 bases aligning to TRBD2. Germline V gene lookup returns CDR1 SGHTA and CDR2 FQGNSA. V shed 5 bases and J 2 bases; nucleotides not matched to a gene: 9. CDR3 length: 16 residues. The CDR3 DNA reads as TGTGCCAGCAGCCGACCGGGACTAGATGCCACAGATACGCAGTATTTT. Residues: CASSRPGLDATDTQYF.

This clonotype showed up just a few times. The genes are TRBV5-1 and TRBJ2-7, with D possibly TRBD1 on 5 matching bases. Germline-derived CDR1 and CDR2 are SGHRS and YFSETQ. The V end lost 0 bases, the J end lost 6 bases, and 10 bases lay between the germline ends. The CDR3 runs to 13 residues. The CDR3 bases are TGCGCCAGCAGCTTGGTGGCAGGGCGCGAGCAGTACTTC. It yields the protein CASSLVAGREQYF.

This clonotype has at least ten counts. The chain employs TRBV29-1 and TRBJ2-7, with D uncertain. The CDR3 has 10 amino acids. From germline, CDR1 is SQVTM and CDR2 ANQGSEA. V was clipped by 7 bases and J by 7 bases, with 11 bases between them. The CDR3 DNA reads TGCAGCGCCCGTGGCGATGAGCAGTACTTC. Translating it yields CSARGDEQYF.

This clonotype came up a few times. V is TRBV5-1 and J is TRBJ2-7; unclear D gene. With 5 bases removed from V and 3 bases from J, the gap between germline ends came to 15 bases. This CDR3 has 14 amino acids. Germline lookup yields CDR1 SGHRS and CDR2 YFSETQ. The CDR3 reads CASRRGGFSYEQYF. CDR3 in DNA: TGCGCCAGCAGACGAGGCGGATTCAGCTACGAGCAGTACTTC.

This clonotype turned up a few times. This rearrangement joins TRBV24-1 to TRBJ2-2; TRBD2 matches 11 bases. The CDR3 totals 15 residues. Germline CDR1 and CDR2: KGHDR and SFDVKD. V was clipped by 8 bases and J by 6 bases; unmatched bases: 7. DNA of the CDR3: TGTGCCACCAACAACACTAGCGGGAGCGCCGGGGAGCTGTTTTTT. Its protein product is CATNNTSGSAGELFF.

The rearrangement links TRBV3-1 to TRBJ2-5, with 13 bases identical to TRBD2. The length of the CDR3 is 16 residues. V dropped 5 bases and J dropped 4; count of bases not matched to a gene: 7. Germline CDR1 and CDR2: LGHDT and YNNKEL (reference sequence). CDR3: CASSTRLAGGPETQYF. The CDR3 nucleotides read TGTGCCAGCAGCACACGACTAGCGGGAGGCCCAGAGACCCAGTACTTC.

This clonotype has a count of ten or more. The rearrangement links TRBV12-3 or TRBV12-4 to TRBJ1-5; D uncertain. The V and J ends lost 3 bases and 1 base respectively, with 7 bases between them. The CDR3 has 14 residues. CDR3 amino acids: CASSFGQSNQPQHF. CDR3 coding DNA: TGTGCCAGCAGTTTTGGGCAGAGCAATCAGCCCCAGCATTTT.

This chain connects TRBV6-1 to TRBJ2-1, with 7 bases matching TRBD1. The germline V gene encodes CDR1 MNHNS and CDR2 SASEGT. This CDR3 has 14 residues. Trimming removed 4 bases from V and 8 bases from J; junction bases left unmatched: 8. The CDR3 spells CASSVFRDRDEQFF. As DNA, the CDR3 is TGTGCCAGCAGTGTTTTCCGGGACAGAGATGAGCAGTTCTTC.

This clonotype was found a few times. V usage is TRBV11-3 and J usage is TRBJ2-3, with a possible D match to TRBD1 (5 bases). Deletions cut 2 bases from V and 3 bases from J, with 12 bases between. This CDR3 is 15 amino acids long. CDR1 is SGHNT, CDR2 YENEEA, per germline. The CDR3 loop reads CASSLSGIRTDTQYF. CDR3 sequence (DNA): TGTGCCAGCAGCTTATCAGGGATAAGGACAGATACGCAGTATTTT.

In this sample, this clonotype turned up a few times. CDR3 loop: CASSQVSGGTQYF. The CDR3 bases are TGTGCCAGCAGCCAAGTAAGCGGAGGTACGCAGTATTTT. V gene TRBV4-2 combines with J gene TRBJ2-3; a weak D match, TRBD2 (5 bases). Germline CDR1 LGHNA, CDR2 YNFKEQ. Between the trimmed V and J ends, which lost 1 base and 8 bases, there was a span of 10 bases. The CDR3 runs 13 residues.